These 22 T cell receptor beta chains were sequenced from one sample in a study of neurological immune-mediated disorders (dated by TCRdb to about 2019). The library was made by 5' RACE. Data came from an Illumina HiSeq 2500. TCRdb's own reprocessing of the public reads used fastp at Q25 and MiXCR and kept productive beta chains. One record per CDR3 amino acid sequence lists the most common genes and DNA. This sample lists about 39,000 distinct CDR3 sequences; 6% to 7.5% were detected once. The ten largest clones capture just over 5.5% of the sample. The sample was CD4+ T cells from blood. The receptors stem from a man between 45 and 60 years old in good health.

This clonotype occurred many times. This chain links TRBV5-1 with TRBJ1-1; the match to TRBD1 covers 7 bases. This CDR3 has 15 amino acids. With V trimmed by 4 bases and J by 2 bases, 8 bases remained unmatched. The germline V gene encodes CDR1 SGHRS and CDR2 YFSETQ. The CDR3 reads CASSRQGDGNTEAFF. The CDR3 DNA reads as TGCGCCAGCAGCCGGCAGGGGGACGGAAACACTGAAGCTTTCTTT.

This clonotype was picked up many times. CDR3 DNA sequence: TGTGCCAGCAGTCGCCGGGGGGGGCTTGGCGCGGGCAATGAGCAGTTCTTC. It codes for CASSRRGGLGAGNEQFF. This sequence joins TRBV7-9 and TRBJ2-1; TRBD2 aligns across 8 bases. CDR1 is SEHNR, CDR2 FQNEAQ, per germline (reference sequence). With 6 bases clipped from V and 6 bases from J, the junction kept 16 bases outside the gene matches. CDR3 size: 17 residues.

The chain joins TRBV3-1 to TRBJ1-1, with D perhaps matching TRBD1 (5 bases). Germline loops: CDR1 LGHDT, CDR2 YNNKEL (reference sequence). The V end lost 0 bases, the J end lost 4 bases, and 12 bases lay between the germline ends. The CDR3 has 15 residues. CDR3 protein: CASSQDGALSTEAFF. The DNA for the CDR3 is TGTGCCAGCAGCCAAGACGGGGCCTTGAGCACTGAAGCTTTCTTT.

This clonotype appeared many times. V usage is TRBV7-3 and J usage is TRBJ2-3, with D perhaps matching TRBD2 (5 bases). Trimming took 6 bases from V and 4 from J, leaving 5 bases between them. The CDR3 covers 11 residues. CDR1 and CDR2 (germline): SGHTA, FQGTGA. CDR3 coding DNA: TGTGCCAGCAGACTAGCAGATACGCAGTATTTT. Its protein is CASRLADTQYF.

This clonotype was seen ten or more times. The chain recombines TRBV5-1 with TRBJ1-1, with 7 nucleotides matching TRBD1. The CDR3 has 15 amino acids. Trimming at V came to 4 bases and at J to 2 bases, leaving 8 bases not matched to a gene. Germline values: CDR1 SGHRS, CDR2 YFSETQ. CDR3 bases: TGCGCCAGCAGCGCGACAGGGCCAAGCAACACTGAAGCTTTCTTT. It specifies CASSATGPSNTEAFF.

This clonotype was counted ten times or more. The rearrangement joins TRBV5-1 to TRBJ2-1; D might be TRBD1 or TRBD2, each matching 5 bases. CDR1 is SGHRS and CDR2 is YFSETQ in the germline V gene. Trimming left V 6 bases short and J 4 bases short, with 17 bases between. This CDR3 has 15 residues. The CDR3 DNA reads TGCGCCAGCACCCCGCACGGGAAGGGGTACAATGAGCAGTTCTTC. Its protein is CASTPHGKGYNEQFF.

This clonotype was found many times. The V call is TRBV28, the J call TRBJ2-5; 10 bases match TRBD2. With V trimmed by 3 bases and J by 5 bases, 3 bases remained unmatched. The CDR3 has 14 residues. From germline, CDR1 is MDHEN and CDR2 SYDVKM. CDR3 bases: TGTGCCAGCAGTTTGAGCGGGAGGGCCGAGACCCAGTACTTC. It is translated as CASSLSGRAETQYF. The whole variable domain, filled in from reference TRBV28 and TRBJ2-5, reads DVKVTQSSRYLVKRTGEKVFLECVQDMDHENMFWYRQDPGLGLRLIYFSYDVKMKEKGDIPEGYSVSREKKERFSLILESASTNQTSMYLCASSLSGRAETQYFGPGTRLLVL.

The rearrangement joins TRBV5-4 to TRBJ1-6; maybe TRBD1 (5 bases). Trimming stripped 0 bases from V and 10 bases from J, with 14 bases between. The CDR3 covers 15 residues. Germline CDR1 is SGHNT and CDR2 is YYREEE (reference sequence). CDR3 DNA: TGTGCCAGCAGCTTGGGAAAGGACATCCAATCACCCCTCCACTTT. Translated, it gives CASSLGKDIQSPLHF.

The chain couples TRBV10-3 to TRBJ1-6, with D unclear. The CDR3 contains 13 residues. Trimming removed 2 bases at V and 8 bases at J, with 7 bases between. Germline V gene sequence: CDR1 ENHRY, CDR2 SYGVKD. For the CDR3, the DNA is TGTGCCATCAGTGAGCGGCCCGATTCACCCCTCCACTTT. Its translation: CAISERPDSPLHF.

At least ten counts were recorded for this clonotype. The V gene is TRBV28, the J gene TRBJ2-1, with 13 nucleotides matching TRBD2. The CDR3 loop spans 15 amino acids. Germline CDR1 and CDR2: MDHEN and SYDVKM. V shed 8 bases and J 1 base; nucleotides not matched to a gene: 2. The CDR3 region has the DNA TGTGCCAGCGTGACTAGCGGGAGGTCCTACAATGAGCAGTTCTTC. This gives the protein CASVTSGRSYNEQFF.

Ten or more counts support this clonotype. This rearrangement joins TRBV7-9 to TRBJ1-1; D not resolved. The CDR3 is made up of 14 amino acids. CDR1 and CDR2 from the germline V gene are SEHNR and FQNEAQ (reference sequence). Trimming took off 1 base at V and 6 bases at J, with 12 bases between the two ends. For the CDR3, the DNA is TGTGCCAGCAGCTTAGACGCAACTGGGGCTGAAGCTTTCTTT. This codes for CASSLDATGAEAFF.

This clonotype was recorded at least ten times. The CDR3 coding sequence is TGCGCCAGCAGCTGGGACAGAGACTACGAGCAGTACTTC. It is translated as CASSWDRDYEQYF. This chain joins TRBV5-1 and TRBJ2-7, with 7 positions matching TRBD1. The ends lost 3 bases at V and 3 bases at J; junction bases unmatched: 3. Looked up from germline, CDR1 is SGHRS and CDR2 is YFSETQ. The CDR3 extends over 13 amino acids.

This clonotype was seen repeatedly, ten times or more. The chain has TRBV6-2 or TRBV6-3 and TRBJ2-7; D uncertain. This CDR3 spans 13 amino acids. V lost 5 bases and J 5 bases, leaving 13 bases between the germline ends. CDR1 is MNHEY and CDR2 is SVGEGT in the germline V gene. The DNA for the CDR3 is TGTGCCAGCAGTCCAATCTCACCGCACGAGCAGTACTTC. Its translation is CASSPISPHEQYF.

This clonotype was picked up many times. The chain is built from TRBV5-1 and TRBJ1-2, with D possibly TRBD1 on 5 matching bases. Germline values: CDR1 SGHRS, CDR2 YFSETQ. Trimming took off 0 bases at V and 4 bases at J, with 13 bases between the two ends. This CDR3 has 15 residues. The CDR3 here is CASSLVGQGGYGYTF. The CDR3 DNA is TGCGCCAGCAGCTTGGTGGGTCAGGGAGGCTATGGCTACACCTTC.

At least ten counts were recorded for this clonotype. The chain employs TRBV24-1 and TRBJ2-3; 7 bases are shared with TRBD2. V lost 4 bases to trimming and J lost 1 base; unmatched junction nucleotides: 7. This CDR3 region has 16 residues. Germline CDR1 is KGHDR and CDR2 is SFDVKD. This CDR3 is CATSERTRFCTDTQYF. The CDR3 coding sequence is TGTGCCACCAGTGAGCGGACTAGATTTTGCACAGATACGCAGTATTTT.

This clonotype occurred many times. The chain employs TRBV5-5 and TRBJ2-6, with unresolved D. CDR3 length: 16 residues. Trimming removed 0 bases from V and 2 bases from J, with 9 bases in between. Germline V gene lookup returns CDR1 SGHKS and CDR2 YYEKEE (reference sequence). CDR3 nucleotide sequence: TGTGCCAGCAGCTTGGTCAAAGGGACTGGGGCCAACGTCCTGACTTTC. It yields the protein CASSLVKGTGANVLTF.

This clonotype appeared many times. V is TRBV5-1 and J is TRBJ2-2; 9 bases map to TRBD1. V lost 5 bases, J lost 5 bases, and 7 bases stayed unmatched. The CDR3 loop spans 15 amino acids. The V gene's germline CDR1 is SGHRS and CDR2 YFSETQ. The CDR3 spells CASRRGQGQTGELFF. In nucleotides, the CDR3 is TGCGCCAGCAGAAGGGGACAGGGTCAAACCGGGGAGCTGTTTTTT. The whole variable domain, filled in from reference TRBV5-1 and TRBJ2-2, reads KAGVTQTPRYLIKTRGQQVTLSCSPISGHRSVSWYQQTPGQGLQFLFEYFSETQRNKGNFPGRFSGRQFSNSRSEMNVSTLELGDSALYLCASRRGQGQTGELFFGEGSRLTVL.

This clonotype has at least ten counts. As DNA, the CDR3 is TGTGCCAGCTCACCGACGGGACAGGGGGCGAAGCAGTACTTC. It specifies CASSPTGQGAKQYF. The chain employs TRBV18 and TRBJ2-7; 12 nucleotides match TRBD1. The CDR3 is 14 residues long. The V gene's germline CDR1 is KGHSH and CDR2 LQKENI. The V gene end was trimmed by 3 bases and the J gene end by 8 bases; junction bases not matched to a gene: 5.

This clonotype has a count of ten or more. The chain recombines TRBV5-1 with TRBJ1-1; D may be TRBD1 (5 bases). Germline V CDR1 and CDR2: SGHRS, YFSETQ. The length of the CDR3 is 15 residues. V was pared by 0 bases and J by 1 base, with 10 bases between. CDR3 DNA: TGCGCCAGCAGCTTGGTGGCAGGGCGGAACACTGAAGCTTTCTTT. This gives the protein CASSLVAGRNTEAFF.

This clonotype occurred a few times. This rearrangement joins TRBV18 to TRBJ2-7; either TRBD1 or TRBD2 may supply D (5 bases each). The ends were cut back, 3 bases at V and 7 bases at J, with 13 bases in the middle. Germline V gene sequence: CDR1 KGHSH, CDR2 LQKENI. This CDR3 is built from 13 residues. The CDR3 DNA follows: TGTGCCAGCTCACCCGGGGACCAGAGGGAGCAGTACTTC. Translated, it gives CASSPGDQREQYF.

In its sample, this clonotype was seen many times. For the CDR3, the DNA is TGCAGTGTACCTCGGGGGGGCCATCAAGAGACCCAGTACTTC. Its translation is CSVPRGGHQETQYF. The chain has TRBV20-1 and TRBJ2-5, with 8 bases lining up with TRBD2. With 7 bases clipped from V and 2 bases from J, the junction kept 9 bases outside the gene matches. This CDR3 region has 14 residues. Germline V CDR1 and CDR2: DFQATT, SNEGSKA (reference sequence).

This clonotype was observed at least ten times. V usage is TRBV7-3 and J usage is TRBJ2-2; D is undetermined. Germline V gives CDR1 SGHTA, CDR2 FQGTGA. The V end lost 0 bases, the J end lost 2 bases, and 1 base lay between the germline ends. This CDR3 spans 13 amino acids. CDR3 bases: TGTGCCAGCAGCTTAACAAACACCGGGGAGCTGTTTTTT. It is translated as CASSLTNTGELFF.